This paragraph reports one T cell receptor (beta chain). The sample comes from a study of blood T cell repertoires in COVID-19. CDR3 length: 13 residues. The V and J ends lost 4 bases and 3 bases, in that order; junction bases with no gene match: 3. Sequencing used immunoSEQ multiplex PCR; TCRdb keeps in-frame clones, though not all of them. The table records about 150,000 clones, roughly nine tenths of them present only once. V gene TRBV12-3 or TRBV12-4 combines with J gene TRBJ2-7; TRBD1 matches 7 bases. The sequence came from a woman in her forties with acute or convalescent COVID-19. Input material: peripheral blood. CDR3 sequence: CASSWDRNYEQYF. Here the CDR3 DNA reads TGTGCCAGCAGTTGGGACAGAAACTACGAGCAGTACTTC.